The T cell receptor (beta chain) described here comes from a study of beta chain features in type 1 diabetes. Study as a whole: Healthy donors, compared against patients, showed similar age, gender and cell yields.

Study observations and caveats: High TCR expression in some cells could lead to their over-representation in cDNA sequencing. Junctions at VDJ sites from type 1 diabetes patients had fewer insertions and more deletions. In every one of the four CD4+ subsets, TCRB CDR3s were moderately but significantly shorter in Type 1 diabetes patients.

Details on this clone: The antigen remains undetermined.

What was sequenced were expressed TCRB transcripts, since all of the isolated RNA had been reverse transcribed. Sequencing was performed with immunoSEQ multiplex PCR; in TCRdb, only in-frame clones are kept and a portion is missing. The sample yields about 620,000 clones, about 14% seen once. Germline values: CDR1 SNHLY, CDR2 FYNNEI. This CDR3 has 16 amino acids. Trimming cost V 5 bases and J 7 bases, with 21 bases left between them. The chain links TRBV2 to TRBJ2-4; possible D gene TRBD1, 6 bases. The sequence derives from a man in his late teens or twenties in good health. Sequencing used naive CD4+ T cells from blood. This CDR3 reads CASSPGGGAGLNIQYF. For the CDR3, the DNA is TGTGCCAGCAGTCCTGGTGGGGGCGCTGGTCTGAACATTCAGTACTTC.